This is a list of T cell receptor beta chains from one sample in a study of cytomegalovirus exposure and HLA in healthy donors. Profiling relied on immunoSEQ multiplex PCR, and the TCRdb table lists in-frame clones only, not all of them. The sample lists approximately 120,000 clones, around 77% occurring once. The sample comprised PBMCs. The receptor set was obtained from a man aged 50 or older in good health and CMV-seronegative. Both conserved end residues are part of each CDR3. Each record gives: V gene, J gene, clone size, D gene, CDR3 protein, CDR3 DNA. D genes are given only for firm matches. Size tells how often a clone was seen (once, few, many) or the class of an expanded clone, and some rows leave it out.

V: TRBV5-1; J: TRBJ2-7; size: .; D: TRBD1; CDR3: CASSRKGQGASYEQYF; DNA: TGCGCCAGCAGCAGGAAGGGACAGGGGGCTTCCTACGAGCAGTACTTC
V: TRBV27; J: TRBJ1-1; size: .; D: .; CDR3: CASSFVMNTEAFF; DNA: TGTGCCAGCAGTTTTGTTATGAACACTGAAGCTTTCTTT
V: TRBV6-1; J: TRBJ1-4; size: .; D: TRBD1; CDR3: CASSEDGTGGEKLFF; DNA: TGTGCCAGCAGTGAAGATGGGACAGGGGGTGAAAAACTGTTTTTT
V: TRBV2; J: TRBJ1-1; size: .; D: .; CDR3: CASSPDRIFMNTEAFF; DNA: TGTGCCAGCAGTCCCGACAGGATTTTTATGAACACTGAAGCTTTCTTT
V: TRBV28; J: TRBJ1-1; size: .; D: .; CDR3: CASGQIGQQKTEAFF; DNA: TGTGCCAGCGGACAAATAGGTCAACAGAAGACTGAAGCTTTCTTT
V: TRBV6-5; J: TRBJ1-1; size: medium-sized; D: .; CDR3: CASRKAGRSEAFF; DNA: TGTGCCAGCAGGAAAGCAGGGAGGTCTGAAGCTTTCTTT
V: TRBV29-1; J: TRBJ2-1; size: .; D: .; CDR3: CSTRVGGNEQFF; DNA: TGCAGCACTCGGGTGGGAGGAAATGAGCAGTTCTTC
V: TRBV7-9; J: TRBJ1-3; size: .; D: .; CDR3: CAGVPLSTGPGNTIYF; DNA: TGTGCCGGCGTCCCCCTATCCACAGGGCCTGGAAACACCATATATTTT
V: TRBV6-4; J: TRBJ2-6; size: .; D: TRBD1; CDR3: CASSDEGAAGANVLTF; DNA: TGTGCCAGCAGTGACGAGGGGGCGGCCGGGGCCAACGTCCTGACTTTC
V: TRBV5-1; J: TRBJ1-1; size: .; D: TRBD1; CDR3: CASSFSGGLPEAFF; DNA: TGCGCCAGCAGCTTTTCAGGGGGCTTACCTGAAGCTTTCTTT
V: TRBV10-3; J: TRBJ2-7; size: few; D: TRBD1; CDR3: CATHLGTDSYEQYF; DNA: TGTGCCACCCACCTCGGGACAGACTCTTACGAGCAGTACTTC
V: TRBV5-1; J: TRBJ2-7; size: .; D: TRBD1; CDR3: CASSLRTGVHEQYF; DNA: TGCGCCAGCAGCTTGCGGACAGGGGTCCACGAGCAGTACTTC
V: TRBV2; J: TRBJ2-1; size: once; D: TRBD2; CDR3: CASSGLAGYNEQFF; DNA: TGTGCCAGCAGTGGACTAGCGGGTTACAATGAGCAGTTCTTC
V: TRBV2; J: TRBJ2-7; size: few; D: TRBD1; CDR3: CASGAGTDSYEQYF; DNA: TGTGCCAGCGGGGCCGGGACAGATTCCTACGAGCAGTACTTC
V: TRBV9; J: TRBJ2-2; size: .; D: .; CDR3: CASSEGQYNTGELFF; DNA: TGTGCCAGCAGCGAGGGACAATACAACACCGGGGAGCTGTTTTTT
V: TRBV6-6; J: TRBJ2-7; size: .; D: TRBD2; CDR3: CASSSLTSGSYEQYF; DNA: TGTGCCAGCAGTTCCCTGACTAGCGGGTCGTACGAGCAGTACTTC
V: TRBV18; J: TRBJ2-7; size: .; D: TRBD2; CDR3: CASSPLSGGTYEQYF; DNA: TGTGCCAGCTCACCACTTAGCGGGGGAACCTACGAGCAGTACTTC
V: TRBV2; J: TRBJ1-4; size: once; D: .; CDR3: CASSNGGNEKLFF; DNA: TGTGCCAGCAGTAACGGGGGAAATGAAAAACTGTTTTTT
V: TRBV14; J: TRBJ2-5; size: .; D: .; CDR3: CASSQSRGRDSIKETQYF; DNA: TGTGCCAGCAGCCAATCCAGGGGACGGGATTCTATAAAAGAGACCCAGTACTTC
V: TRBV2; J: TRBJ2-7; size: .; D: .; CDR3: CASRARDWDYEQYF; DNA: TGTGCCAGCAGGGCCCGGGACTGGGACTACGAGCAGTACTTC
V: TRBV6-5; J: TRBJ1-2; size: .; D: .; CDR3: CASRTGVGYTF; DNA: TGTGCCAGCAGAACTGGTGTGGGCTACACCTTC
V: TRBV19; J: TRBJ1-5; size: .; D: .; CDR3: CASSIQGGNQPQHF; DNA: TGTGCCAGTAGTATACAGGGCGGCAATCAGCCCCAGCATTTT
V: TRBV27; J: TRBJ2-7; size: .; D: TRBD2; CDR3: CASSWKREASYEQYF; DNA: TGTGCCAGCAGTTGGAAGCGGGAGGCCTCCTACGAGCAGTACTTC
V: TRBV6-6; J: TRBJ2-3; size: .; D: TRBD2; CDR3: CASRESLAGAGDTQYF; DNA: TGTGCCAGCAGGGAGTCCTTAGCGGGAGCGGGAGATACGCAGTATTTT
V: TRBV5-4; J: TRBJ2-7; size: .; D: TRBD2; CDR3: CASSSATSGIFYEQYF; DNA: TGTGCCAGCAGCTCTGCTACTAGCGGGATCTTCTACGAGCAGTACTTC
V: TRBV7-2; J: TRBJ1-2; size: .; D: TRBD1; CDR3: CASSLTRQGNYGYTF; DNA: TGTGCCAGCAGCTTAACCAGACAGGGGAACTATGGCTACACCTTC
V: TRBV30; J: TRBJ2-2; size: few; D: .; CDR3: CAWRRPATGELFF; DNA: TGTGCCTGGAGGAGGCCCGCCACCGGGGAGCTGTTTTTT
V: TRBV7-2; J: TRBJ1-2; size: .; D: .; CDR3: CASSLLGKAGSVYGYTF; DNA: TGTGCCAGCAGCTTACTGGGGAAAGCAGGGTCCGTCTATGGCTACACCTTC
V: TRBV10-3; J: TRBJ2-3; size: .; D: TRBD1; CDR3: CAIGTESSDTQYF; DNA: TGTGCCATCGGGACAGAGTCTTCAGATACGCAGTATTTT
V: TRBV2; J: TRBJ2-5; size: .; D: TRBD2; CDR3: CASAGGPQETQYF; DNA: TGTGCCAGCGCGGGGGGACCCCAAGAGACCCAGTACTTC
V: TRBV25-1; J: TRBJ2-3; size: .; D: TRBD2; CDR3: CASSVGLAATDTQYF; DNA: TGTGCCAGCAGTGTGGGACTAGCGGCCACAGATACGCAGTATTTT
V: TRBV7-2; J: TRBJ1-1; size: .; D: TRBD1; CDR3: CASIGDREAFF; DNA: TGTGCCAGCATCGGAGACAGGGAGGCTTTCTTT
V: TRBV7-9; J: TRBJ1-5; size: .; D: .; CDR3: CASSLANGDSNQPQHF; DNA: TGTGCCAGCAGCTTAGCGAACGGAGATAGCAATCAGCCCCAGCATTTT
V: TRBV10-1; J: TRBJ1-2; size: .; D: TRBD1; CDR3: CAIQQGANYGYTF; DNA: TGCGCCATCCAGCAGGGGGCCAACTATGGCTACACCTTC
V: TRBV19; J: TRBJ1-6; size: .; D: .; CDR3: CASSIQTSARDSPLHF; DNA: TGTGCCAGTAGTATACAGACTTCAGCGCGGGATTCACCCCTCCACTTT
V: TRBV12-2; J: TRBJ2-1; size: .; D: .; CDR3: CAPSRGLANNEQFF; DNA: TGTGCACCCAGCCGGGGACTAGCGAACAATGAGCAGTTCTTC
V: TRBV19; J: TRBJ2-2; size: once; D: .; CDR3: CATVDRNTGELFF; DNA: TGTGCCACCGTGGACAGGAACACCGGGGAGCTGTTTTTT
V: TRBV6-6; J: TRBJ1-5; size: .; D: TRBD1; CDR3: CAASSPTGKNQPQHF; DNA: TGTGCCGCCAGCAGCCCGACAGGGAAAAATCAGCCCCAGCATTTT
V: TRBV7-2; J: TRBJ1-5; size: .; D: .; CDR3: CASSLYGDSNQPQHF; DNA: TGTGCCAGCAGCTTATACGGGGATAGCAATCAGCCCCAGCATTTT
V: TRBV6-1; J: TRBJ2-1; size: .; D: .; CDR3: CASSEKGRQFF; DNA: TGTGCCAGCAGTGAAAAAGGGAGGCAGTTCTTC
V: TRBV19; J: TRBJ1-1; size: .; D: .; CDR3: CASSIVNGGTEAFF; DNA: TGTGCCAGTAGTATAGTCAACGGCGGCACTGAAGCTTTCTTT
V: TRBV27; J: TRBJ1-3; size: .; D: .; CDR3: CASRITGSGNTIYF; DNA: TGTGCCAGCAGGATCACAGGTTCTGGAAACACCATATATTTT
V: TRBV19; J: TRBJ2-7; size: .; D: TRBD2; CDR3: CASSPKGLAGGMQYF; DNA: TGTGCCAGTAGTCCTAAAGGACTAGCGGGAGGGATGCAGTACTTC
V: TRBV6-5; J: TRBJ1-2; size: .; D: .; CDR3: CASRRHSANYGYTF; DNA: TGTGCCAGCAGACGACACTCGGCGAACTATGGCTACACCTTC
V: TRBV7-6; J: TRBJ1-2; size: .; D: TRBD1; CDR3: CASSLETPGQGHYGYTF; DNA: TGTGCCAGCAGCTTAGAAACCCCGGGACAGGGTCACTATGGCTACACCTTC
V: TRBV4-1; J: TRBJ1-2; size: .; D: TRBD1; CDR3: CASSHATGTGGIGYTF; DNA: TGCGCCAGCAGCCATGCTACCGGGACAGGCGGTATAGGCTACACCTTC
V: TRBV18; J: TRBJ2-5; size: .; D: TRBD1; CDR3: CASSQDRAQETQYF; DNA: TGTGCCAGCTCACAAGACAGGGCCCAAGAGACCCAGTACTTC
V: TRBV5-1; J: TRBJ2-3; size: few; D: TRBD2; CDR3: CASSLGLAGVGGTDTQYF; DNA: TGCGCCAGCAGCTTGGGACTAGCGGGAGTAGGTGGGACAGATACGCAGTATTTT
V: TRBV5-1; J: TRBJ1-1; size: few; D: .; CDR3: CASSFLQGGDTEAFF; DNA: TGCGCCAGCAGCTTCCTACAGGGTGGGGACACTGAAGCTTTCTTT
V: TRBV28; J: TRBJ2-7; size: .; D: TRBD2; CDR3: CASIPQPGLAGPSYEQYF; DNA: TGTGCCAGCATTCCCCAACCCGGACTAGCGGGGCCCTCCTACGAGCAGTACTTC
V: TRBV5-1; J: TRBJ2-7; size: few; D: TRBD2; CDR3: CASSPRREDEQYF; DNA: TGCGCCAGCAGCCCCCGGCGGGAGGACGAGCAGTACTTC
V: TRBV4-1; J: TRBJ2-7; size: .; D: .; CDR3: CASSQTPGISYEQYF; DNA: TGCGCCAGCAGCCAAACACCGGGAATCTCCTACGAGCAGTACTTC